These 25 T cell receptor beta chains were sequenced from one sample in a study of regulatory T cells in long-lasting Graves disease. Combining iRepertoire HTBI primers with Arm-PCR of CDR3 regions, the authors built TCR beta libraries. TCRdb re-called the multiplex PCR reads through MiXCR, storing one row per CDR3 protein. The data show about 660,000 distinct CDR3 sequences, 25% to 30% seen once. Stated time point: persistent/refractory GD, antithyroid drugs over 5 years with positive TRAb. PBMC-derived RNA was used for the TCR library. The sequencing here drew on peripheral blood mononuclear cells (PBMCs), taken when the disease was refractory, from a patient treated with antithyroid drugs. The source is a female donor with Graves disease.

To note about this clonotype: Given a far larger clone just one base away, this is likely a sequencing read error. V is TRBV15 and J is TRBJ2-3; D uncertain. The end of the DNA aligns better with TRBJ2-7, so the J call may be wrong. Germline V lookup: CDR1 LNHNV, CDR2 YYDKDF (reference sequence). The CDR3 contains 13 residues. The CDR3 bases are TGTGCCGCCAGCAGAGAAGTGATGTACGAGCAGTACTTC. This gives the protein CAASREVMYEQYF.

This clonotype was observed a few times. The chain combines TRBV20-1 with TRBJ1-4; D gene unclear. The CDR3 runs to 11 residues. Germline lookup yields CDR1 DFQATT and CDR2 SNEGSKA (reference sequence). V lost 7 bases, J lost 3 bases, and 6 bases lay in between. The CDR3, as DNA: TGCAGTGGAGATGCTAATGAAAAACTGTTTTTT. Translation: CSGDANEKLFF.

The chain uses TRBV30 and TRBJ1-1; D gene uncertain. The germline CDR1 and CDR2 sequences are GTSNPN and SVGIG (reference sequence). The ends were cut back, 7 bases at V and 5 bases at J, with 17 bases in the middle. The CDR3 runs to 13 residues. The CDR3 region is CASQIGIGTEAFF. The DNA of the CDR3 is TGTGCCTCCCAGATAGGGATTGGGACTGAAGCTTTCTTT. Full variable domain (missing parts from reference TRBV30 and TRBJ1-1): SQTIHQWPATLVQPVGSPLSLECTVEGTSNPNLYWYRQAAGRGLQLLFYSVGIGQISSEVPQNLSASRPQDRQFILSSKKLLLSDSGFYLCASQIGIGTEAFFGQGTRLTVV.

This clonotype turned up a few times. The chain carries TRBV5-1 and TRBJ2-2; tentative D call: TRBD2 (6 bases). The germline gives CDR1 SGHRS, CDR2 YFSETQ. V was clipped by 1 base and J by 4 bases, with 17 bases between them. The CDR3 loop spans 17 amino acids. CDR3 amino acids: CASSLSGGATITGELFF. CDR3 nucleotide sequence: TGCGCCAGCAGCTTGTCAGGAGGGGCTACGATCACCGGGGAGCTGTTTTTT.

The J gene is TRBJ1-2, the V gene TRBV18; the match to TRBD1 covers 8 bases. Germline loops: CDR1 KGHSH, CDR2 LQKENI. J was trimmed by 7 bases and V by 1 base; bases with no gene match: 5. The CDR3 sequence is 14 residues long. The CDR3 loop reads CASSPRTDRVGYTF. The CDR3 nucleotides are TGTGCCAGCTCACCACGGACGGACAGGGTTGGCTACACCTTC. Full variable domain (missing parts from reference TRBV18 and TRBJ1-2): NAGVMQNPRHLVRRRGQEARLRCSPMKGHSHVYWYRQLPEEGLKFMVYLQKENIIDESGMPKERFSAEFPKEGPSILRIQQVVRGDSAAYFCASSPRTDRVGYTFGSGTRLTVV.

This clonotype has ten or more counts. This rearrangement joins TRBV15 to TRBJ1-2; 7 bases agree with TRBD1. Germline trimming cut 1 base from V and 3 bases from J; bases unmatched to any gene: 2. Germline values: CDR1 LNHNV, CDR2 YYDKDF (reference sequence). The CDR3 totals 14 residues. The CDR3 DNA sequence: TGTGCCACCAGCAGAGGGGGGACAGACTATGGCTACACCTTC. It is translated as CATSRGGTDYGYTF. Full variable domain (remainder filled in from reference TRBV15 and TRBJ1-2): DAMVIQNPRYQVTQFGKPVTLSCSQTLNHNVMYWYQQKSSQAPKLLFHYYDKDFNNEADTPDNFQSRRPNTSFCFLDIRSPGLGDTAMYLCATSRGGTDYGYTFGSGTRLTVV.

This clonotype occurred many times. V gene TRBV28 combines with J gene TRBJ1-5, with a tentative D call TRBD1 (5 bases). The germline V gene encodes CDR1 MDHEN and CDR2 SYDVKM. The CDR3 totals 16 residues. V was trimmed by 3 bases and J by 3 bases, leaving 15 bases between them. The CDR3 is CASSFPGGPPNQPQHF. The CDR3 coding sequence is TGTGCCAGCAGTTTCCCTGGGGGACCTCCCAATCAGCCCCAGCATTTT.

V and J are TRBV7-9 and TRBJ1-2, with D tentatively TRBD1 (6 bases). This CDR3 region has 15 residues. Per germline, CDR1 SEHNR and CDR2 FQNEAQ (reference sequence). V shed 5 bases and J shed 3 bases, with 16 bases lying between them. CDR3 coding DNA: TGTGCCAGCAGCCAAAGGGGGGGGACGGACTATGGCTACACCTTC. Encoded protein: CASSQRGGTDYGYTF.

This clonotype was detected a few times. The CDR3 sequence: CASSLNRGEVNTGELFF. CDR3 DNA: TGTGCCAGCAGCTTAAACCGAGGGGAGGTGAACACCGGGGAGCTGTTTTTT. This chain links TRBV7-2 with TRBJ2-2, with a weak D call TRBD2 (6 bases). The ends were cut back, 2 bases at V and 1 base at J, with 14 bases in the middle. CDR1 and CDR2 (germline): SGHTA, FQGNSA. The CDR3 runs to 17 residues.

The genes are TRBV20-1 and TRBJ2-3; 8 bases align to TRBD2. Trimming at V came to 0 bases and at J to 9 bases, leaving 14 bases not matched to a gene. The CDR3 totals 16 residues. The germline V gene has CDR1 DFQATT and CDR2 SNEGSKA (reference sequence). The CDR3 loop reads CSARDPGKSSGWTQYF. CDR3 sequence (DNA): TGCAGTGCTAGAGACCCTGGCAAGTCTAGCGGGTGGACGCAGTATTTT.

The CDR3 region has the DNA TGTGCCAGCAGTGGCGCGGGAAACATTCAGTACTTC. Its translation is CASSGAGNIQYF. The chain couples TRBV6-2 or TRBV6-3 to TRBJ2-4, with D possibly matching TRBD2 (5 bases). The germline V gene has CDR1 MNHEY and CDR2 SVGEGT. CDR3 length: 12 residues. Deletions cut 5 bases from V and 6 bases from J, with 8 bases between.

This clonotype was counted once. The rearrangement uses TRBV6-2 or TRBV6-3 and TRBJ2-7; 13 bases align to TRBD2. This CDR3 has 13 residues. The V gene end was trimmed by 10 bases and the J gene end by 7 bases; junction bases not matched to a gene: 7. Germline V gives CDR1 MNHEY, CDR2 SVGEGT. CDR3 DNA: TGTGCCACCCTGAGACTAGCGGGAGGAGAGCAGTACTTC. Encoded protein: CATLRLAGGEQYF.

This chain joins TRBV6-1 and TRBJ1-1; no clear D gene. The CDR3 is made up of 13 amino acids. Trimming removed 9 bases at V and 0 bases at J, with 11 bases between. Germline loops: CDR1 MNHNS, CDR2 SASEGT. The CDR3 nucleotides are TGTGCCAGTCTTGCCTTTATGAACACTGAAGCTTTCTTT. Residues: CASLAFMNTEAFF.

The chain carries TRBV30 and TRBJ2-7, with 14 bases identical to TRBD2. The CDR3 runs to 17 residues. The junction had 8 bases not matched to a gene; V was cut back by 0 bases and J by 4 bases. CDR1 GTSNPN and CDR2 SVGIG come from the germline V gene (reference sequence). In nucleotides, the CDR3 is TGTGCCTGGAGTGTATTTCTCCGACTAGCGGGAGGGTACGAGCAGTACTTC. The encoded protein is CAWSVFLRLAGGYEQYF.

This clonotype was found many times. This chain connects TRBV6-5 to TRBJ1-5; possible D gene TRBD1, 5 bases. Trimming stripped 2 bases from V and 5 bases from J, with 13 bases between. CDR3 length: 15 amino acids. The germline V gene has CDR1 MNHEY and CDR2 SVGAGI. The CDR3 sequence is CASSYKWQGDQPQHF. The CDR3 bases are TGTGCCAGCAGTTACAAATGGCAGGGAGATCAGCCCCAGCATTTT.

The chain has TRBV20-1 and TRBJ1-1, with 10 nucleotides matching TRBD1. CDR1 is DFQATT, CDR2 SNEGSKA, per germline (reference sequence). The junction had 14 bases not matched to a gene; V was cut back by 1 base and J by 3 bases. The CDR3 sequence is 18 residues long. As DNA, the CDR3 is TGCAGTGCTAGAGGAGGGAACCGGGACAGGGGATCGCACACTGAAGCTTTCTTT. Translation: CSARGGNRDRGSHTEAFF.

This chain's CDR3 is CASSLYREAYEQYF. In nucleotides, the CDR3 is TGTGCCAGCAGCTTGTACAGGGAAGCTTACGAGCAGTACTTC. V usage is TRBV5-4 and J usage is TRBJ2-7, with D possibly matching TRBD1 (6 bases). V lost 1 base and J 4 bases, leaving 12 bases between the germline ends. CDR1 and CDR2 (germline): SGHNT, YYREEE (reference sequence). This CDR3 has 14 amino acids.

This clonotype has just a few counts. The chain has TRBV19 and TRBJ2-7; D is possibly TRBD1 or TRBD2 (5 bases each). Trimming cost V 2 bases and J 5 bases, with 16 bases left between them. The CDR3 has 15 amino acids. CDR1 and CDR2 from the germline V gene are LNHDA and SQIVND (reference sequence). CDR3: CASSISGGFSNEQYF. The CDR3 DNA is TGTGCCAGTAGTATAAGTGGGGGATTTTCGAACGAGCAGTACTTC.

The CDR3 region is CASSIDGDTEAFF. DNA of the CDR3: TGTGCCAGTAGTATTGACGGCGACACTGAAGCTTTCTTT. V and J are TRBV19 and TRBJ1-1; D remains unclear. CDR3 length: 13 residues. The germline gives CDR1 LNHDA, CDR2 SQIVND (reference sequence). V lost 3 bases and J lost 3, with 8 bases in between. The variable domain in full, with the rest retrieved from reference TRBV19 and TRBJ1-1, is DGGITQSPKYLFRKEGQNVTLSCEQNLNHDAMYWYRQDPGQGLRLIYYSQIVNDFQKGDIAEGYSVSREKKESFPLTVTSAQKNPTAFYLCASSIDGDTEAFFGQGTRLTVV.

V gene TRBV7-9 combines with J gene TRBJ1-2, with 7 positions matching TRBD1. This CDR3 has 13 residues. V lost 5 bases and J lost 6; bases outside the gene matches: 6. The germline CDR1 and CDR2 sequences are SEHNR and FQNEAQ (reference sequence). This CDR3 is CASSEGQDHGYTF. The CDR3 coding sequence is TGTGCCAGCAGCGAAGGACAGGATCATGGCTACACCTTC.

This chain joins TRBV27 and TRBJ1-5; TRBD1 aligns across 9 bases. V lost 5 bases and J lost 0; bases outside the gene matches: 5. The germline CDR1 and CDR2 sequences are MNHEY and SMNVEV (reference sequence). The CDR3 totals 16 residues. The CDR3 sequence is CASSDGTGYSNQPQHF. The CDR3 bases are TGTGCCAGCAGTGATGGGACAGGGTATAGCAATCAGCCCCAGCATTTT.

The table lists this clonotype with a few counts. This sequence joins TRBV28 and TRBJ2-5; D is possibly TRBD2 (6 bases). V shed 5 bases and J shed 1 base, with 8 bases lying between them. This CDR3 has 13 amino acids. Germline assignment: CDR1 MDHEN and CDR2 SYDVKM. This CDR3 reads CASSSGFQETQYF. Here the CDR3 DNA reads TGTGCCAGCAGTAGCGGGTTCCAAGAGACCCAGTACTTC.

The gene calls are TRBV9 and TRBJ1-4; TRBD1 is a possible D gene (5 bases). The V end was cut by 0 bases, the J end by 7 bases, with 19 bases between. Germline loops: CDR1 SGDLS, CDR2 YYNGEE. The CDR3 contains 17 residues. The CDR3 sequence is CASSVEVGNSDSEKLFF. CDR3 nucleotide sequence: TGTGCCAGCAGCGTAGAAGTGGGGAACAGCGACAGTGAAAAACTGTTTTTT.

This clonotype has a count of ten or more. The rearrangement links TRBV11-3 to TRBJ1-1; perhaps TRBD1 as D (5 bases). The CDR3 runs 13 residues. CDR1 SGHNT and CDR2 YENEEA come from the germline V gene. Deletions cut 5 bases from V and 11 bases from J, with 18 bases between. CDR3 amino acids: CASSLDNVGEAFF. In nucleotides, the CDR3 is TGTGCCAGCAGCCTGGACAACGTTGGAGAGGCTTTCTTT.

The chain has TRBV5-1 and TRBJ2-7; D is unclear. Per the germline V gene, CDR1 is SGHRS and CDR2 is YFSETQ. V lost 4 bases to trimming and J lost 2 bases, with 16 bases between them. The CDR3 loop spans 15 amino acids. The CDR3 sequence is CASSLDPGMTYEQYF. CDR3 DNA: TGCGCCAGCAGCCTGGACCCTGGCATGACCTACGAGCAGTACTTC.